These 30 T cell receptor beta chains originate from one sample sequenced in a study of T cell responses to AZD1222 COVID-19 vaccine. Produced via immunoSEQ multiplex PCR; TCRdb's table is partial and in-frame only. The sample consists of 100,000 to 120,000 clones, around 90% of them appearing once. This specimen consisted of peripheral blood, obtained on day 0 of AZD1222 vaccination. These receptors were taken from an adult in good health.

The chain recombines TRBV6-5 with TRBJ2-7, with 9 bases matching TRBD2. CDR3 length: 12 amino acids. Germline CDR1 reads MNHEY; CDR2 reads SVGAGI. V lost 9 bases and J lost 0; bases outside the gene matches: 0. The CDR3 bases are TGTGCCAGTAGCGGGAGCTCCTACGAGCAGTACTTC. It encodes CASSGSSYEQYF.

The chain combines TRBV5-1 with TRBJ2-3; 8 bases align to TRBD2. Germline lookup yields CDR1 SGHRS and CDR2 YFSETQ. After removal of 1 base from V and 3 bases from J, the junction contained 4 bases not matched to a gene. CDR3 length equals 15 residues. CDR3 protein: CASSLTGGPTDTQYF. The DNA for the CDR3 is TGCGCCAGCAGCTTGACGGGAGGGCCTACAGATACGCAGTATTTT.

The CDR3: CASSQGPGELFF. The CDR3 DNA sequence: TGCGCCAGCAGCCAAGGGCCCGGGGAGCTGTTTTTT. The J gene is TRBJ2-2, the V gene TRBV4-1; no clear D gene. The CDR3 extends over 12 amino acids. The V gene's germline CDR1 is MGHRA and CDR2 YSYEKL. V lost 1 base to trimming and J lost 6 bases, with 3 bases between them.

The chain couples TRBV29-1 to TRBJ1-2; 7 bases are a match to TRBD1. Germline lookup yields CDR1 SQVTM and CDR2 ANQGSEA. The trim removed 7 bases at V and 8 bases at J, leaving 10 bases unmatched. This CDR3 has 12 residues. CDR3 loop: CSAGQAGGGYTF. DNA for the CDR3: TGCAGCGCCGGACAGGCCGGCGGGGGCTACACCTTC.

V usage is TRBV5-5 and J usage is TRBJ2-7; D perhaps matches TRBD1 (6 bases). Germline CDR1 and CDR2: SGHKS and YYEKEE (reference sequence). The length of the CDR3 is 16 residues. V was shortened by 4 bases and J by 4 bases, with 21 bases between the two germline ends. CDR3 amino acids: CASSLLQTGGGYEQYF. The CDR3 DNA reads TGTGCCAGCAGCCTCCTACAGACAGGTGGCGGGTACGAGCAGTACTTC.

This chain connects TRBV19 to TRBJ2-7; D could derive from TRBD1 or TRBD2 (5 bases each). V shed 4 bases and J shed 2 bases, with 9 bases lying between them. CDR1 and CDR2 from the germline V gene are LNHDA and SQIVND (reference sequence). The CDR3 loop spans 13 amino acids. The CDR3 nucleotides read TGTGCCAGTAGTAGGGACCTAACCTACGAGCAGTACTTC. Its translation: CASSRDLTYEQYF.

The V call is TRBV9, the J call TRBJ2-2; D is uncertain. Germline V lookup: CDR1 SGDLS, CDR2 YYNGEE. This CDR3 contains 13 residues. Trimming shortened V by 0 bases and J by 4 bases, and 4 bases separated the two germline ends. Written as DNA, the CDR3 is TGTGCCAGCAGCGTAGAGGGCACCGGGGAGCTGTTTTTT. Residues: CASSVEGTGELFF.

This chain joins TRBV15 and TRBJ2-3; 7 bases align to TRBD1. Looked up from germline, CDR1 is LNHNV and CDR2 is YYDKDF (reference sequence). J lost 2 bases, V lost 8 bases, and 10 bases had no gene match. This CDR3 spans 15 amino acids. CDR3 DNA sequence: TGTGCCACCGGAACAGGGGAAAGGAACACAGATACGCAGTATTTT. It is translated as CATGTGERNTDTQYF.

CDR3 loop: CASRPGLSYEQYF. CDR3 sequence (DNA): TGTGCCAGCAGGCCGGGACTTTCCTACGAGCAGTACTTC. This chain links TRBV6-5 with TRBJ2-7; tentatively, D is TRBD2 (6 bases). The germline V and J ends were trimmed by 6 bases and 1 base, with 10 bases remaining between them. Germline lookup yields CDR1 MNHEY and CDR2 SVGAGI. CDR3 length: 13 amino acids.

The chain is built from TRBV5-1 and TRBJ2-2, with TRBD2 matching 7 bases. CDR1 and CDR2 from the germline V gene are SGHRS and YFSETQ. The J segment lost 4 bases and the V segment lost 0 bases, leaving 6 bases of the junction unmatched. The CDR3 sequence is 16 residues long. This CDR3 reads CASSLGTRGGTGELFF. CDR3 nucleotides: TGCGCCAGCAGCTTGGGGACTAGGGGTGGCACCGGGGAGCTGTTTTTT.

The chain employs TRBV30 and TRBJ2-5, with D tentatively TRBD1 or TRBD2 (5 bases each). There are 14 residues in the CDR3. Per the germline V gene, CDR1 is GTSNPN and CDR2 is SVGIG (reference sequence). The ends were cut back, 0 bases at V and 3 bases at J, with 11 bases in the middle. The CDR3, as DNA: TGTGCCTGGAGTGTTGGGGGATCTAAAGAGACCCAGTACTTC. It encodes CAWSVGGSKETQYF. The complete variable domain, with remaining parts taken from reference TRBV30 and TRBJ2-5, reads SQTIHQWPATLVQPVGSPLSLECTVEGTSNPNLYWYRQAAGRGLQLLFYSVGIGQISSEVPQNLSASRPQDRQFILSSKKLLLSDSGFYLCAWSVGGSKETQYFGPGTRLLVL.

CDR3 bases: TGCGCCAGCAGCTGGGGGGGACTAGCGGGAATTAATGAGCAGTTCTTC. Protein: CASSWGGLAGINEQFF. The genes are TRBV5-1 and TRBJ2-1; 13 positions agree with TRBD2. The junction had 7 bases not matched to a gene; V was cut back by 3 bases and J by 7 bases. Per the germline V gene, CDR1 is SGHRS and CDR2 is YFSETQ. The CDR3 has 16 residues.

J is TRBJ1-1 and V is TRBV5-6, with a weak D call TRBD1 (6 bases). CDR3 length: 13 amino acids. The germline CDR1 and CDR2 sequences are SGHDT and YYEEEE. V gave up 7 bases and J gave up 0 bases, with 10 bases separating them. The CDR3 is CASAGVMNTEAFF. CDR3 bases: TGTGCCAGCGCAGGGGTTATGAACACTGAAGCTTTCTTT.

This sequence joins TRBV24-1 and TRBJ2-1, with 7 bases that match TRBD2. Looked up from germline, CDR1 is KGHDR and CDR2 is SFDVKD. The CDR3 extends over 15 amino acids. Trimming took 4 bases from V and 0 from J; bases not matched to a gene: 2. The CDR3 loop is CATSERGYSYNEQFF. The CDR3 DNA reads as TGTGCCACCAGTGAGCGGGGGTACTCCTACAATGAGCAGTTCTTC.

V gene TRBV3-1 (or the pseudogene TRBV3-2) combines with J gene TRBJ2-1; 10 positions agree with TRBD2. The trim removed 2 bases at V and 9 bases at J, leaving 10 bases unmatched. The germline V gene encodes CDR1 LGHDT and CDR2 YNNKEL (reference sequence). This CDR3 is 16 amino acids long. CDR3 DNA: TGTGCCAGCAGCCAATCTAGCGGGAGTTTTATTGGTGAGCAGTTCTTC. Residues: CASSQSSGSFIGEQFF.

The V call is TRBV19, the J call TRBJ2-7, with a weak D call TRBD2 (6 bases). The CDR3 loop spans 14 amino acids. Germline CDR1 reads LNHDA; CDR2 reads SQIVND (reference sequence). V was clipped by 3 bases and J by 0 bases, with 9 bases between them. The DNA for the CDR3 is TGTGCCAGTAGTATCCGGGAGAACTCCTACGAGCAGTACTTC. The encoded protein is CASSIRENSYEQYF.

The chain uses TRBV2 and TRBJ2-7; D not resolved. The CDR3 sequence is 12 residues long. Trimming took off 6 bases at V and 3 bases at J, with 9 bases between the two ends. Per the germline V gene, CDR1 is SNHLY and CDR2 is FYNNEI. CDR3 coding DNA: TGTGCCAGCAGCCGGGCCCTCTACGAGCAGTACTTC. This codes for CASSRALYEQYF.

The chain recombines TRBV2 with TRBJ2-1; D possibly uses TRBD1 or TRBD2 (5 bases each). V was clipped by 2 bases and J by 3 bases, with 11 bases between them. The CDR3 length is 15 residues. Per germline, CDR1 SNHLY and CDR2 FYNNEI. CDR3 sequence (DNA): TGTGCCAGCAGTGAACCGGGGCTAGGCTACAATGAGCAGTTCTTC. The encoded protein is CASSEPGLGYNEQFF.

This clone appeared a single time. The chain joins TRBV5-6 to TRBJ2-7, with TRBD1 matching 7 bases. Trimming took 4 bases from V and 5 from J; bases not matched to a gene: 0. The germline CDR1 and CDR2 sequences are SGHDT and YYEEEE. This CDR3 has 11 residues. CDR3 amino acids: CASSQGDEQYF. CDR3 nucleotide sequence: TGTGCCAGCAGCCAGGGGGACGAGCAGTACTTC.

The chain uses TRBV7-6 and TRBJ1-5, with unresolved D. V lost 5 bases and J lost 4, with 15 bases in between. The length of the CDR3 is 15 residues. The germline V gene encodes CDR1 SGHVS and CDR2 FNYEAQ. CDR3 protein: CASSQQSGPNQPQHF. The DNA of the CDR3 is TGTGCCAGCAGCCAACAATCGGGCCCGAATCAGCCCCAGCATTTT.

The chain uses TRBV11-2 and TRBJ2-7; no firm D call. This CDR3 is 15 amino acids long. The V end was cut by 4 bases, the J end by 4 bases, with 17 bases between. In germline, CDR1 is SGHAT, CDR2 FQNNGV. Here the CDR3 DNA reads TGTGCCAGCAGCTCACCAACGAGGTCCCCATACGAGCAGTACTTC. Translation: CASSSPTRSPYEQYF.

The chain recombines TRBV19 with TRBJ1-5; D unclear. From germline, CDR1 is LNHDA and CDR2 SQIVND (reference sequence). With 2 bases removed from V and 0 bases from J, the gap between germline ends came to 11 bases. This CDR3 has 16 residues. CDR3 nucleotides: TGTGCCAGTAGTATATTTGGCATGTATAGCAATCAGCCCCAGCATTTT. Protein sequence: CASSIFGMYSNQPQHF.

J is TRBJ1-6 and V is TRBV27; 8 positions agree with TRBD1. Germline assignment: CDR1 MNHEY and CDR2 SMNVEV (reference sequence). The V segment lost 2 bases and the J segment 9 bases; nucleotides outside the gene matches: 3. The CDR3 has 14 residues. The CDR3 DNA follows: TGTGCCAGCAGTTTAGGGGACAGGCGTTCACCCCTCCACTTT. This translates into CASSLGDRRSPLHF.

CDR3 in DNA: TGTGCCAGCAGTCCAGGCTTTGGCACCATATATTTT. This sequence encodes CASSPGFGTIYF. V usage is TRBV27 and J usage is TRBJ1-3; no clear D gene. With 5 bases removed from V and 9 bases from J, the gap between germline ends came to 11 bases. CDR3 size: 12 residues. From germline, CDR1 is MNHEY and CDR2 SMNVEV (reference sequence).

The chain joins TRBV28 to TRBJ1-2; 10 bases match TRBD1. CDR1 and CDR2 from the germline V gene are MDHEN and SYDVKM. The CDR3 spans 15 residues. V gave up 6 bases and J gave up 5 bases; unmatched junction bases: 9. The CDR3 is CASRGTGVGIYGYTF. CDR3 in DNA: TGTGCCAGCAGGGGGACAGGGGTCGGTATTTATGGCTACACCTTC.

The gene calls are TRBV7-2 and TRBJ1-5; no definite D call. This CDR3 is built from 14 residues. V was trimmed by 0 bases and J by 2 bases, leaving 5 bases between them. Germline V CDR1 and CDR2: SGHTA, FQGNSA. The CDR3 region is CASSLAEGNQPQHF. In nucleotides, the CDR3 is TGTGCCAGCAGCTTAGCGGAGGGCAATCAGCCCCAGCATTTT. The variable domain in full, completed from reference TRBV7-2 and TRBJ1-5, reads GAGVSQSPSNKVTEKGKDVELRCDPISGHTALYWYRQSLGQGLEFLIYFQGNSAPDKSGLPSDRFSAERTGGSVSTLTIQRTQQEDSAVYLCASSLAEGNQPQHFGDGTRLSIL.

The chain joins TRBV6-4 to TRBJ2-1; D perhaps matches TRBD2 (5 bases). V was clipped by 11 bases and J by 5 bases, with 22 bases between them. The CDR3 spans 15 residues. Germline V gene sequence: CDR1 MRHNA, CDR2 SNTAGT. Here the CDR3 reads CAGSRGVRDNNEQFF. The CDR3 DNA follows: TGTGCCGGATCTCGGGGTGTCCGCGATAACAATGAGCAGTTCTTC.

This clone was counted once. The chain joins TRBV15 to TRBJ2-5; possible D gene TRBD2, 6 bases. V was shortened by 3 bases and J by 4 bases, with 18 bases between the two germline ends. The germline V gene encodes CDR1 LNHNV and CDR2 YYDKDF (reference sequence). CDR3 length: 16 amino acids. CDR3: CATSSSLALFRETQYF. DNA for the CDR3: TGTGCCACCAGCAGTTCACTAGCCCTGTTCAGAGAGACCCAGTACTTC.

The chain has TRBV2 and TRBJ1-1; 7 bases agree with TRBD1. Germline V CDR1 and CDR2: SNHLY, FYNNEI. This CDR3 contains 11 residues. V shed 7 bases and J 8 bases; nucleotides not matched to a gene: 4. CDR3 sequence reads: CASTRTGEAFF. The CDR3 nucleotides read TGTGCCAGCACTCGGACAGGCGAAGCTTTCTTT.

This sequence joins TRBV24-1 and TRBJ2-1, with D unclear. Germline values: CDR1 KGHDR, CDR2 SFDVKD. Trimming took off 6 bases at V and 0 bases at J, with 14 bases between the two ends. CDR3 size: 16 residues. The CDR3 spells CATSPRLRSSYNEQFF. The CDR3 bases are TGTGCCACCAGTCCCAGGCTACGGAGCTCCTACAATGAGCAGTTCTTC.